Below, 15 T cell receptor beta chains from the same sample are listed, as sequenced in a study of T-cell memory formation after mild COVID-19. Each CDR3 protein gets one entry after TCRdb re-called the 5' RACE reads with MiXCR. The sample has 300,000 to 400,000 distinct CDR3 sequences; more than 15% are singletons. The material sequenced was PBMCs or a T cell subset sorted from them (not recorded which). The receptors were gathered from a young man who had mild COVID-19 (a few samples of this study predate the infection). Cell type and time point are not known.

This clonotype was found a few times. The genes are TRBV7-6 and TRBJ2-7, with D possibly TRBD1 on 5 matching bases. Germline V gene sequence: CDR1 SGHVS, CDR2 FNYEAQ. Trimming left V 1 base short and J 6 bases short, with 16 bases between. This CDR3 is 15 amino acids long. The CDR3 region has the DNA TGTGCCAGCAGCTTAGGTGGCAGGGTGTACCCCGAGCAGTACTTC. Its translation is CASSLGGRVYPEQYF. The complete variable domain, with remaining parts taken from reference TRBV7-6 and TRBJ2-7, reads GAGVSQSPRYKVTKRGQDVALRCDPISGHVSLYWYRQALGQGPEFLTYFNYEAQQDKSGLPNDRFSAERPEGSISTLTIQRTEQRDSAMYRCASSLGGRVYPEQYFGPGTRLTVT.

Written as DNA, the CDR3 is TGTGCCAGCAGTTCGTCGCTGCAGGGGGCTGGGGCCAACGTCCTGACTTTC. Protein: CASSSSLQGAGANVLTF. The rearrangement links TRBV12-3 or TRBV12-4 to TRBJ2-6; 7 bases fit TRBD1. Trimming at V came to 4 bases and at J to 2 bases, leaving 8 bases not matched to a gene. This CDR3 has 17 residues.

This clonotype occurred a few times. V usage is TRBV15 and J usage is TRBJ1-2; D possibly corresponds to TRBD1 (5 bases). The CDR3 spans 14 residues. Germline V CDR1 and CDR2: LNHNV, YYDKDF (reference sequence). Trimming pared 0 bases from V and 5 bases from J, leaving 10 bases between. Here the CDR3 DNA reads TGTGCCACCAGCAGAGATCGACAGACTTATGGCTACACCTTC. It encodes CATSRDRQTYGYTF.

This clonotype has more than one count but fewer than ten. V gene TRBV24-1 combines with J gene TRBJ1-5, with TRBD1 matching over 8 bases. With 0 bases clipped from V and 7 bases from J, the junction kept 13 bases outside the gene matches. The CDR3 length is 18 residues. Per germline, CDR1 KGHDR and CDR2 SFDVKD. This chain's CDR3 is CATSDLIAEWTGRQPQHF. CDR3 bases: TGTGCCACCAGTGATTTGATTGCCGAGTGGACAGGGCGGCAGCCCCAGCATTTT.

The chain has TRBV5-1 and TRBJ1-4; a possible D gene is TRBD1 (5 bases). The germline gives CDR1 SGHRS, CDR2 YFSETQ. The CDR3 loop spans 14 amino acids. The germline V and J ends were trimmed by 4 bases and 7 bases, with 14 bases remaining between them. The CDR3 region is CASSGTGGVEKLFF. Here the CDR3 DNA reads TGCGCCAGCAGCGGAACGGGAGGGGTTGAAAAACTGTTTTTT.

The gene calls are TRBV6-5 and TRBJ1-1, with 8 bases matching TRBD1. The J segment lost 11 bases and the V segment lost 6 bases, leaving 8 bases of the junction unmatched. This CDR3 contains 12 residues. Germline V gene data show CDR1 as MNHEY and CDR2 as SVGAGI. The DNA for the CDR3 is TGTGCCAGCAGGACAGGGGACAGACTCGCTTTCTTT. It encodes CASRTGDRLAFF.

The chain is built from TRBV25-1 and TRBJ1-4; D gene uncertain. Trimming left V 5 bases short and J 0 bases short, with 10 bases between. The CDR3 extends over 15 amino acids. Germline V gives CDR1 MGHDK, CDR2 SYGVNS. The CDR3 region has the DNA TGTGCCAGCAGTCGGTGGGGAGCAACTAATGAAAAACTGTTTTTT. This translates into CASSRWGATNEKLFF.

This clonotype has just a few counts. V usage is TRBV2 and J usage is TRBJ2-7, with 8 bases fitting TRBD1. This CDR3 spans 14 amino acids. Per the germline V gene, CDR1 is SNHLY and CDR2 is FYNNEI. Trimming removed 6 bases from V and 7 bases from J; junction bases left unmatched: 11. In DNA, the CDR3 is TGTGCCAGCAGCGACCGGACAGGGTCGGGGGAGCAGTACGTC. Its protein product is CASSDRTGSGEQYV.

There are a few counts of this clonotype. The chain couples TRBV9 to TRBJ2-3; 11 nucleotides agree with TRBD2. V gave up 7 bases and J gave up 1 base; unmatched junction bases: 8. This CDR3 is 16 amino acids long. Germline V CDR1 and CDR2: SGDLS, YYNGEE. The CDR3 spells CASSLAGGRGTDTQYF. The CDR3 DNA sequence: TGTGCCAGCTCCCTAGCGGGGGGCCGGGGCACAGATACGCAGTATTTT.

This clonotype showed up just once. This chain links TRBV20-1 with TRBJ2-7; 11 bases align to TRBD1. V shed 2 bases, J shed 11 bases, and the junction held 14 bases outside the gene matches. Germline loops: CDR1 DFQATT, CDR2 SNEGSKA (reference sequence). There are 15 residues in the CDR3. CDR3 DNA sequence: TGCAGTGCTAGACCAAATGCAGGACAGGGGGCTCCGAAGTACGTC. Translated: CSARPNAGQGAPKYV.

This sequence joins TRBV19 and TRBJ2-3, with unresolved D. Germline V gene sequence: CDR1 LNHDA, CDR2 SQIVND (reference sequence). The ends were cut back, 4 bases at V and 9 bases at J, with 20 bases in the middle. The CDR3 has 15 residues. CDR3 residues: CASSTGGKGAQTQYF. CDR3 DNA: TGTGCCAGTAGTACAGGCGGCAAAGGTGCCCAAACGCAGTATTTT.

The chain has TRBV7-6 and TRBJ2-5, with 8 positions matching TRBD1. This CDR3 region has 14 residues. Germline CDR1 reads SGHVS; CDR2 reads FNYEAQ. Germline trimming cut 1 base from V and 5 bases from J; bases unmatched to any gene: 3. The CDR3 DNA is TGTGCCAGCAGCTTAGGGACAGGGTGGGAGACCCAGTACTTC. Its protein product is CASSLGTGWETQYF.

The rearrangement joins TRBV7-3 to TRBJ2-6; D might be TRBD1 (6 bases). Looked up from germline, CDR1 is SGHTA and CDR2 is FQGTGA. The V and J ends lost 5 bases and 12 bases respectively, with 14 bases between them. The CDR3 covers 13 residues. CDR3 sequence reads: CASSLGQGPVLTF. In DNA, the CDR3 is TGTGCCAGCAGCCTGGGACAAGGTCCCGTCCTGACTTTC.

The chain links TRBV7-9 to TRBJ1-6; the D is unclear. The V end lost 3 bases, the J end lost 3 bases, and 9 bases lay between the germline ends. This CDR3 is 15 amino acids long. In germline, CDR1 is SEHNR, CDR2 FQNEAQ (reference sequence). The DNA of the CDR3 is TGTGCCAGCAGCTTGGGCGGACGCTATAATTCACCCCTCCACTTT. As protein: CASSLGGRYNSPLHF. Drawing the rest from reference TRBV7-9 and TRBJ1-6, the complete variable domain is DTGVSQNPRHKITKRGQNVTFRCDPISEHNRLYWYRQTLGQGPEFLTYFQNEAQLEKSRLLSDRFSAERPKGSFSTLEIQRTEQGDSAMYLCASSLGGRYNSPLHFGNGTRLTVT.

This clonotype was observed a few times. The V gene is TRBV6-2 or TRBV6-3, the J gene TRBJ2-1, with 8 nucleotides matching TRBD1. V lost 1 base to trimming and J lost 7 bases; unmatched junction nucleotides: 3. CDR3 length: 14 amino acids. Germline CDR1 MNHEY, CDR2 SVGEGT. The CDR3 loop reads CASSYFRQGNEQFF. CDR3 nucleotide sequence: TGTGCCAGCAGTTACTTCCGACAGGGGAATGAGCAGTTCTTC.